The clone carrying this TCR beta chain has a handful of counts. This sample stems from a study of identical twins. TCRdb re-called the 5' RACE reads through MiXCR, storing one row per CDR3 protein. Of about 890,000 distinct CDR3 sequences listed, approximately 13% are singletons. The CDR3 extends over 11 amino acids. J lost 13 bases, V lost 5 bases, and 5 bases had no gene match. CDR1 SGHTA and CDR2 FQGNSA come from the germline V gene. This sample also belongs to another study, concerning yellow fever vaccine responses in identical twins.

Sequencing used PBMCs. This chain joins TRBV7-2 and TRBJ2-1, with 7 positions matching TRBD1. The sequence came from a woman under 30 in good health. For the CDR3, the DNA is TGTGCCAGCAGCCTGGACAGGCCCCAGTTCTTC. As protein: CASSLDRPQFF.